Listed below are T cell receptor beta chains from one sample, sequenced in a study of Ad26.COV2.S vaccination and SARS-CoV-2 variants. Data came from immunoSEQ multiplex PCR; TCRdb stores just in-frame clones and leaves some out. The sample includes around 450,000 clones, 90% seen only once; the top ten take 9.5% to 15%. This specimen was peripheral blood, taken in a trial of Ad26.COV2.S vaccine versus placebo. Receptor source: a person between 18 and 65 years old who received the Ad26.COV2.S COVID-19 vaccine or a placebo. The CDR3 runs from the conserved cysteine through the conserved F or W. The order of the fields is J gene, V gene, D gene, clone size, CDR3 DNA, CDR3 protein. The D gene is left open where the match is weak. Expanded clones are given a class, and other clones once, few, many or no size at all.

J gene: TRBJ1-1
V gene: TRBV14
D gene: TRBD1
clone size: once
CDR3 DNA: TGTGCCAGCAGTCCCCTAGCCGGGACAGGCTTCACTGAAGCTTTCTTT
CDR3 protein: CASSPLAGTGFTEAFF

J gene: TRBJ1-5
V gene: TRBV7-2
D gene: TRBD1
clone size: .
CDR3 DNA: TGTGCCAGCAGCCCTAAGGGACAGTCGGGGGGCAATCAGCCCCAGCATTTT
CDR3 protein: CASSPKGQSGGNQPQHF

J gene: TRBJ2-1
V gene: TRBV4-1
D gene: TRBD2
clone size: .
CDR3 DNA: TGCGCCAGCAGCCAAGATGGAGTGGTGCTAGCGGGCCACAATGAGCAGTTCTTC
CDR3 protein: CASSQDGVVLAGHNEQFF

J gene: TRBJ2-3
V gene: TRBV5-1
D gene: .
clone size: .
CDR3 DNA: TGCGCCAGCAGCTTGTACGATATAGCGGATACGCAGTATTTT
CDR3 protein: CASSLYDIADTQYF

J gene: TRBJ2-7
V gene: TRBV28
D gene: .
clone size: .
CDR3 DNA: TGTGCCAGCAGTTTATCCAGCTACGAGCAGTACTTC
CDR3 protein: CASSLSSYEQYF

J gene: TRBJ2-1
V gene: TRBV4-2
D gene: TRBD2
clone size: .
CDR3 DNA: TGTGCCAGCAGCCATAGTCTGGGACTAGAGGTCGGTGAGCAGTTCTTC
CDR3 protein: CASSHSLGLEVGEQFF

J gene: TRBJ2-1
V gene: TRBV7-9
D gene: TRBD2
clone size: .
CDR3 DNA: TGTGCCAGCAGCCCGACTAGCGGGAGTACCTACAATGAGCAGTTCTTC
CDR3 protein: CASSPTSGSTYNEQFF

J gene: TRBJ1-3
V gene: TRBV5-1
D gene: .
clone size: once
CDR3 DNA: TGCGCCAGCAGCTTGGCCTTGCCTTCCTCTGGAAACACCATATATTTT
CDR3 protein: CASSLALPSSGNTIYF

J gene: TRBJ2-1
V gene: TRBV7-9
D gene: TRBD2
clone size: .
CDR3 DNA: TGTGCCAGCAGCTTGTCGGGAGGGCCCGTCTACAATGAGCAGTTCTTC
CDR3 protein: CASSLSGGPVYNEQFF

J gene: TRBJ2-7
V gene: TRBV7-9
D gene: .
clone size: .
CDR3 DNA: TGTGCCAGCAGACTCGGGCAGGGCTCCTACGAGCAGTACTTC
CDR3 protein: CASRLGQGSYEQYF

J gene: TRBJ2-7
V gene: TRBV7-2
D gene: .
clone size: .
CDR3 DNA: TGTGCCAGCAGCTTAGCCTCCCCCTACGAGCAGTACTTC
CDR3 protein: CASSLASPYEQYF

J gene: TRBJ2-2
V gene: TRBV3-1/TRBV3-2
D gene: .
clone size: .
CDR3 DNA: TGTGCCAGCAGCCAAGTGGGTTGGACCGGGGAGCTGTTTTTT
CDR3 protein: CASSQVGWTGELFF

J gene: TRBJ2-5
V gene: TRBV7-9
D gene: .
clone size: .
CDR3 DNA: TGTGCCAGCAGCTTTGTTGGGGGAGAGACCCAGTACTTC
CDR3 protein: CASSFVGGETQYF

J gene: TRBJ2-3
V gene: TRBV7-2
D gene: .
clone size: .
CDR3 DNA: TGTGCCAGCAGCTTAGCCCTGATGGGAGATACGCAGTATTTT
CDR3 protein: CASSLALMGDTQYF

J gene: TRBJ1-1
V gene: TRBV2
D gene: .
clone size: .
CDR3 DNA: TGTGCCAGCAGTGAACCAGCGAGGGGAGACACTGAAGCTTTCTTT
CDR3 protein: CASSEPARGDTEAFF

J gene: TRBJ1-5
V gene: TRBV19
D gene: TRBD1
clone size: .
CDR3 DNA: TGTGCCAGTATCAGGACAGGGGGTCGCGATCAGCCCCAGCATTTT
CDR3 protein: CASIRTGGRDQPQHF

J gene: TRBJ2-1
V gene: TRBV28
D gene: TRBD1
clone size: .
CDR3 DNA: TGTGCCAGCAGAGCGGACAGGGAGGCTCCGCTCAATGAGCAGTTCTTC
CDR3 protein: CASRADREAPLNEQFF

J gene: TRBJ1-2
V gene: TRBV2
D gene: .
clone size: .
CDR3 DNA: TGTGCCAGCAGTGGTACAGATTTAGTTGGCTACACCTTC
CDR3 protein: CASSGTDLVGYTF

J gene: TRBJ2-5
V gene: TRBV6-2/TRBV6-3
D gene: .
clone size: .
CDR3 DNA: TGTGCCAGCAGTTACTCGACTCGTCGTCAAGAATCCCAGTACTTC
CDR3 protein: CASSYSTRRQESQYF

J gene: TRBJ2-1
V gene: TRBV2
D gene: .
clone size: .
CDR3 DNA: TGTGCCAGCACAGGTTACAATGAGCAGTTCTTC
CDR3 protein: CASTGYNEQFF

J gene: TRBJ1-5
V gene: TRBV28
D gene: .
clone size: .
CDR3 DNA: TGTGCCGCAGGTCAGCCCCAGCATTTT
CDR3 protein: CAAGQPQHF

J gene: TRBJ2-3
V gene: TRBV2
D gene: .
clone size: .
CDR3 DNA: TGTGCCAGCAGGTCGGACTACACAGATACGCAGTATTTT
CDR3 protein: CASRSDYTDTQYF

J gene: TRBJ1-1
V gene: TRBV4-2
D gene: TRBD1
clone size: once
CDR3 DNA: TGTGCCAGCAGCCAACCCCCGGATAGGACAGGGGGCCCTGAAGCTTTCTTT
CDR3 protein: CASSQPPDRTGGPEAFF

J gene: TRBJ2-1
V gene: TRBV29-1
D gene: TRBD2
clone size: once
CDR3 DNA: TGCAGCGTTGGCACTAGCGGGAGCTACAATGAGCAGTTCTTC
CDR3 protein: CSVGTSGSYNEQFF

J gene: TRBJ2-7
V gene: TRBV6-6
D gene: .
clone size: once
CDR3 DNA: TGTGCCAGCAGTTACGGGGTCAGGGACCAGTACTTC
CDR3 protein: CASSYGVRDQYF